This T cell receptor beta chain emerged from a study of T cells in Graves' hyperthyroidism and ophthalmopathy. The CDR3 runs 14 residues. Trimming removed 0 bases from V and 4 bases from J, with 9 bases in between. Germline CDR1 SGHRS, CDR2 YFSETQ. Findings and limits, study-wide: For ophthalmopathy, model prediction preceded onset by a median about 6.4 months. Within blood appeared most thyroid clonotypes that had expanded above 0.001.

This clonotype was observed at least ten times. Its matching antigen is unknown. TCR beta CDR3 sequences were amplified from RNA transcripts. HTBI primers were employed in a first-round RT-PCR of the TCR CDR3. TCRdb reprocessed the multiplex PCR reads via MiXCR and lists one record per CDR3 protein. The data show 400,000 to 600,000 distinct CDR3 sequences, approximately 16% seen once. Based on clinical symptoms, serum thyroxine and TRAb, thyroid ultrasound and orbital computed tomography, diagnoses were reached. This sequence originates from a woman in her thirties with Graves' ophthalmopathy. The gene calls are TRBV5-1 and TRBJ2-3; a weak D match, TRBD1 (6 bases). Material for sequencing was blood. In nucleotides, the CDR3 is TGCGCCAGCAGCTTGGACAGGGTGGCAGATACGCAGTATTTT. It yields the protein CASSLDRVADTQYF.